The rows below give T cell receptor beta chains drawn from one sample of a study of blood T cell repertoires in COVID-19. Data came from immunoSEQ multiplex PCR; TCRdb stores just in-frame clones and leaves some out. Among about 80,000 clones, about 91% were seen once, and the ten largest hold more than 10%. The sample comprised peripheral blood. The receptors stem from a man aged 65 to 79 with active or convalescent COVID-19. Each CDR3 is given with its conserved first and last residue. D genes are given only for firm matches. A clone size is listed for some rows: how often the clone was seen (once, few, many), or a class if it is expanded.

>TRBJ1-3|once|.|TRBV5-6
TGTGCCAGCAGCTTTCGGGGTGTCACTGGAAACACCATATATTTT
CASSFRGVTGNTIYF
>TRBJ1-2|once|TRBD1|TRBV6-6
TGTGCCAGCAGTTTACAGGGGGCTAGCTATGGCTACACCTTC
CASSLQGASYGYTF
>TRBJ2-5|.|.|TRBV30
TGTGCCTGGAGTGTCCGCTTAACCCGGGGTCAAGAGACCCAGTACTTC
CAWSVRLTRGQETQYF
>TRBJ1-1|.|.|TRBV30
TGTGCCTGGATGATGTCCGGGGGTAACACTGAAGCTTTCTTT
CAWMMSGGNTEAFF
>TRBJ1-2|.|.|TRBV19
TGTGCCAGCGGGTCGGAGCCTTCCTTCACCTTC
CASGSEPSFTF
>TRBJ1-4|.|TRBD1|TRBV10-2
TGCGCCAGCAGTGTCGGACAGGGCTATAATGAAAAACTGTTTTTT
CASSVGQGYNEKLFF
>TRBJ2-2|few|.|TRBV4-1
TGCGCCAGCAGCCCCCGAACGGGACAACTACCGAACACCGGGGAGCTGTTTTTT
CASSPRTGQLPNTGELFF
>TRBJ1-2|.|.|TRBV6-5
TGTGCCAGCAGTTTAAGTCCTCTTGGCAATATCTATGGCTACACCTTC
CASSLSPLGNIYGYTF
>TRBJ1-2|once|.|TRBV12-3/TRBV12-4
TGTGCCAGCAGTCGCCAGAGCAGGGGTGGCTACACCTTC
CASSRQSRGGYTF
>TRBJ2-7|.|.|TRBV15
TGTGCCACCAGCAGGGCAGGACAAGCGATCTACGAGCAGTACTTC
CATSRAGQAIYEQYF